The text below deals with one T cell receptor beta chain. Other nucleotide sequences in the sample specify the same CDR3. Per the study methods: Estimates of nucleated cell counts were drawn from the amplification of reference gene primers. The table came from immunoSEQ multiplex PCR; TCRdb's copy has only in-frame clones and leaves some out. V and J calls and clone size follow that table, whereas D and trimming were derived from the DNA. Among about 200,000 clones listed, about 88% were seen once. These data come from a study of blood T cell repertoires in COVID-19. Study in general: The samples span acute and convalescent COVID-19 from the United States, Italy and Spain.

Seattle patient enrollment occurred during active infection, with longitudinal follow-up thereafter. The material sequenced was peripheral blood. The clonotype originates from a man aged 45-65 years with COVID-19, enrolled during active disease.

CDR3 sequence reads: CASSQSSYNEQFF. DNA for the CDR3: TGCGCCAGCAGCCAGAGCTCCTACAATGAGCAGTTCTTC. V is TRBV4-3 and J is TRBJ2-1; D not resolved. CDR3 length: 13 amino acids. Germline CDR1 is LGHNA and CDR2 is YSLEER. V was pared by 3 bases and J by 0 bases, with 3 bases between.